This entry lists 12 T cell receptor beta chains sequenced from one sample in a study of cytomegalovirus exposure and HLA in healthy donors. Vbeta (60) and Jbeta (13) primers were used in the PCR. Sequencing was performed with immunoSEQ multiplex PCR; in TCRdb, only in-frame clones are kept and a portion is missing. This table has about 85,000 clones, around 74% appearing once. Source material: PBMCs. The receptors here all came from a boy aged 5 to 17 in good health and CMV-seronegative.

The chain uses TRBV14 and TRBJ2-7; perhaps TRBD2 as D (6 bases). From germline, CDR1 is SGHDN and CDR2 FVKESK. Trimming took off 3 bases at V and 4 bases at J, with 13 bases between the two ends. The CDR3 is made up of 14 amino acids. CDR3: CASSHGAGLYEQYF. The CDR3, as DNA: TGTGCCAGCAGCCACGGAGCGGGTCTTTACGAGCAGTACTTC.

The V call is TRBV19, the J call TRBJ2-3, with TRBD2 as a possible D gene (6 bases). Trimming stripped 3 bases from V and 3 bases from J, with 7 bases between. The length of the CDR3 is 13 residues. The V gene's germline CDR1 is LNHDA and CDR2 SQIVND (reference sequence). The CDR3 reads CASSIGGTDTQYF. The CDR3 DNA sequence: TGTGCCAGTAGTATCGGGGGTACAGATACGCAGTATTTT.

The chain recombines TRBV6-1 with TRBJ2-3, with TRBD1 identical over 10 bases. The CDR3 extends over 16 amino acids. V lost 4 bases to trimming and J lost 2 bases; unmatched junction nucleotides: 6. Germline assignment: CDR1 MNHNS and CDR2 SASEGT. CDR3 loop: CASSALGTGDTDTQYF. CDR3 sequence (DNA): TGTGCCAGCAGTGCCCTGGGGACAGGGGACACAGATACGCAGTATTTT.

The rearrangement uses TRBV11-1 and TRBJ2-7, with 12 bases fitting TRBD1. Germline V CDR1 and CDR2: SGHAT, FQDESV (reference sequence). V gave up 6 bases and J gave up 6 bases; unmatched junction bases: 9. There are 15 residues in the CDR3. For the CDR3, the DNA is TGTGCCAGCAGGGGACTGGGACAGGGGGCCCCCGAGCAGTACTTC. As protein: CASRGLGQGAPEQYF.

This clone came up a few times. The chain links TRBV29-1 to TRBJ2-2; 13 nucleotides agree with TRBD2. Germline assignment: CDR1 SQVTM and CDR2 ANQGSEA. With V trimmed by 4 bases and J by 1 base, 9 bases remained unmatched. CDR3 length: 18 amino acids. The CDR3 DNA is TGCAGCGTTGCTGGGACTAGCGGGAAAATGTGGAACACCGGGGAGCTGTTTTTT. Translating it yields CSVAGTSGKMWNTGELFF.

This clone was observed a handful of times. CDR3 in amino acids: CASSQVIGERQPQHF. The CDR3 DNA reads as TGCGCCAGCAGCCAAGTAATTGGGGAGAGGCAGCCCCAGCATTTT. The chain combines TRBV4-1 with TRBJ1-5; D unclear. Germline CDR1 MGHRA, CDR2 YSYEKL. The CDR3 consists of 15 residues. Trimming left V 1 base short and J 7 bases short, with 14 bases between.

For this clone: Other DNA sequences within the sample encode an identical CDR3. V gene TRBV27 combines with J gene TRBJ1-1; D gene ambiguous. The CDR3 is made up of 13 amino acids. Trimming took off 3 bases at V and 1 base at J, with 6 bases between the two ends. Looked up from germline, CDR1 is MNHEY and CDR2 is SMNVEV (reference sequence). The CDR3 loop is CASSLGRNTEAFF. CDR3 coding DNA: TGTGCCAGCAGTTTGGGCCGGAACACTGAAGCTTTCTTT.

The chain employs TRBV25-1 and TRBJ2-7; TRBD1 matches 12 bases. Germline-derived CDR1 and CDR2 are MGHDK and SYGVNS. Unmatched junction bases numbered 8, after V lost 2 bases and J lost 6 bases. CDR3 length equals 16 residues. The CDR3 DNA reads TGTGCCAGCAGTGAACTTACCGGGACAGGGGGCTTCGAGCAGTACTTC. Encoded protein: CASSELTGTGGFEQYF.

V usage is TRBV7-2 and J usage is TRBJ2-5, with TRBD1 identical over 7 bases. The CDR3 totals 14 residues. Per the germline V gene, CDR1 is SGHTA and CDR2 is FQGNSA. J was trimmed by 4 bases and V by 0 bases; bases with no gene match: 2. The CDR3 region has the DNA TGTGCCAGCAGCTTAGCGCACAGGGGAGAGACCCAGTACTTC. Translated: CASSLAHRGETQYF.

The CDR3 bases are TGTGCCAGCTCACCGGAGACAGGGGGGGACGAGCAGTACTTC. It specifies CASSPETGGDEQYF. V gene TRBV18 combines with J gene TRBJ2-7, with 9 nucleotides matching TRBD1. The junction had 5 bases not matched to a gene; V was cut back by 3 bases and J by 5 bases. The CDR3 covers 14 residues. Germline V gives CDR1 KGHSH, CDR2 LQKENI. The full variable domain, in which reference TRBV18 and TRBJ2-7 provide the parts outside the CDR3, is NAGVMQNPRHLVRRRGQEARLRCSPMKGHSHVYWYRQLPEEGLKFMVYLQKENIIDESGMPKERFSAEFPKEGPSILRIQQVVRGDSAAYFCASSPETGGDEQYFGPGTRLTVT.

This chain connects TRBV5-1 to TRBJ2-7; D perhaps matches TRBD2 (5 bases). Germline V lookup: CDR1 SGHRS, CDR2 YFSETQ. The CDR3 totals 16 residues. Trimming took 3 bases from V and 4 from J, leaving 20 bases between them. DNA for the CDR3: TGCGCCAGCAGCTGGGGAACTAGTACGGCAGAGTACGAGCAGTACTTC. This translates into CASSWGTSTAEYEQYF.

The V gene is TRBV28, the J gene TRBJ1-1; the D is unclear. The CDR3 covers 14 residues. V was shortened by 8 bases and J by 0 bases, with 13 bases between the two germline ends. Germline V gives CDR1 MDHEN, CDR2 SYDVKM. Written as DNA, the CDR3 is TGTGCCAGCTCACCGGTCCAATTGAACACTGAAGCTTTCTTT. This sequence encodes CASSPVQLNTEAFF.